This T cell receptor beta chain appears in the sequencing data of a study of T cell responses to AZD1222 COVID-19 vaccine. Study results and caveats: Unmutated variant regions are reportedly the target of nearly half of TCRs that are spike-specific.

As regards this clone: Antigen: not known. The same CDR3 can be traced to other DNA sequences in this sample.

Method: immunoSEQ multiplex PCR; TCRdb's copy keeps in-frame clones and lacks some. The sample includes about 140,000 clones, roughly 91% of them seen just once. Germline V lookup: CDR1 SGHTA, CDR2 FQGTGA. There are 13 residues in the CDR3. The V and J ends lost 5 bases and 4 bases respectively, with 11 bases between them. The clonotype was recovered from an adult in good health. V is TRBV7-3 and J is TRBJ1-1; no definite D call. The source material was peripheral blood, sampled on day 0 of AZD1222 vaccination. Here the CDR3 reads CASSPGWGTEAFF. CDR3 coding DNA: TGTGCCAGCAGCCCGGGATGGGGCACTGAAGCTTTCTTT.